The 21 T cell receptor beta chains below come from one sample, sequenced in a study of T cells after posttransplantation cyclophosphamide. Data came from immunoSEQ multiplex PCR; TCRdb stores just in-frame clones and leaves some out. The sample contains approximately 23,000 clones, about 82% of which appear only once. The sample consisted of PBMCs. The receptors here all came from a woman in her fifties or sixties with a blood cancer, CMV-positive, and with a related stem cell donor.

The rearrangement uses TRBV10-2 and TRBJ1-2; 10 bases match TRBD1. Germline V gene lookup returns CDR1 WSHSY and CDR2 SAAADI. The CDR3 is 14 amino acids. V shed 7 bases, J shed 8 bases, and the junction held 10 bases outside the gene matches. The CDR3 spells CASMDSTGGAGYTF. The CDR3 region has the DNA TGCGCCAGCATGGACTCGACAGGGGGCGCCGGCTACACCTTC.

CDR3 coding DNA: TGTGCCATCAGTCGCGAAGCGGGAGATGTCACCGGGGAGCTGTTTTTT. Its translation is CAISREAGDVTGELFF. The rearrangement links TRBV10-3 to TRBJ2-2; TRBD2 matches at 8 bases. J gave up 4 bases and V 5 bases, and 9 bases lay outside the gene matches. Germline V CDR1 and CDR2: ENHRY, SYGVKD. The CDR3 contains 16 residues.

This chain's CDR3 is CASGYTGDYGYTF. As DNA, the CDR3 is TGCGCCAGCGGTTATACAGGGGACTATGGCTACACCTTC. The chain combines TRBV4-1 with TRBJ1-2, with 7 nucleotides matching TRBD1. Germline-derived CDR1 and CDR2 are MGHRA and YSYEKL. The CDR3 consists of 13 residues. Losses at the gene ends were 8 bases for V and 3 bases for J; bases not matched to a gene: 6.

This sequence joins TRBV7-9 and TRBJ2-1, with 7 bases that match TRBD2. CDR1 SEHNR and CDR2 FQNEAQ come from the germline V gene (reference sequence). This CDR3 has 12 residues. J was trimmed by 5 bases and V by 11 bases; bases with no gene match: 6. CDR3 sequence reads: CAVRAGDNEQFF. The DNA for the CDR3 is TGTGCCGTCCGCGCGGGAGACAATGAGCAGTTCTTC.

This clone was found a few times. The chain recombines TRBV5-3 with TRBJ1-2; D is undetermined. Being an ORF, TRBV5-3 has a function that is uncertain. CDR3 length equals 12 residues. The CDR3 nucleotides are TGTGCTCGACATCCTCAAGAATATGGCTACACCTTC. Translated: CARHPQEYGYTF.

The rearrangement joins TRBV6-1 to TRBJ2-7, with TRBD2 identical over 11 bases. J gave up 3 bases and V 2 bases, and 3 bases lay outside the gene matches. Germline-derived CDR1 and CDR2 are MNHNS and SASEGT. The CDR3 consists of 15 residues. The CDR3 protein is CASSEILAGVYEQYF. The CDR3 region has the DNA TGTGCCAGCAGTGAAATACTAGCGGGAGTCTACGAGCAGTACTTC.

The chain employs TRBV15 and TRBJ2-7; 10 positions match TRBD2. V lost 0 bases and J lost 7; bases outside the gene matches: 3. There are 14 residues in the CDR3. Germline lookup yields CDR1 LNHNV and CDR2 YYDKDF (reference sequence). The CDR3 protein is CATSRDPTSGEQYF. CDR3 DNA: TGTGCCACCAGCAGAGACCCGACTAGCGGGGAGCAGTACTTC.

The rearrangement uses TRBV9 and TRBJ2-1, with 10 bases fitting TRBD2. Germline assignment: CDR1 SGDLS and CDR2 YYNGEE. The CDR3 length is 19 residues. V dropped 6 bases and J dropped 3; count of bases not matched to a gene: 18. CDR3 protein: CASTPRGSGRLSNYNEQFF. The DNA for the CDR3 is TGTGCCAGCACCCCCAGAGGTAGCGGGAGGCTCTCAAACTACAATGAGCAGTTCTTC.

The genes are TRBV10-1 and TRBJ2-1; maybe TRBD2 (6 bases). The germline V and J ends were trimmed by 5 bases and 7 bases, with 6 bases remaining between them. Germline V gene lookup returns CDR1 WNHNN and CDR2 SYGVQD (reference sequence). The CDR3 totals 11 residues. CDR3 loop: CASSRGNEQFF. The CDR3 DNA reads TGCGCCAGCAGTCGGGGGAATGAGCAGTTCTTC.

CDR3 sequence: CASSLGLQGEEQFF. Written as DNA, the CDR3 is TGTGCCAGCAGCCTGGGACTACAAGGCGAGGAGCAGTTCTTC. The chain has TRBV9 and TRBJ2-1; TRBD2 matches at 7 bases. The junction had 11 bases not matched to a gene; V was cut back by 4 bases and J by 10 bases. This CDR3 contains 14 residues. The germline V gene has CDR1 SGDLS and CDR2 YYNGEE.

This clone was recorded once. The chain recombines TRBV6-1 with TRBJ1-2; D is unclear. The CDR3 totals 10 residues. Germline CDR1 MNHNS, CDR2 SASEGT. The ends were cut back, 8 bases at V and 7 bases at J, with 8 bases in the middle. The CDR3 DNA reads TGTGCCAGCGAGGGCTTTGGCTACACCTTC. Encoded protein: CASEGFGYTF.

The rearrangement joins TRBV10-3 to TRBJ2-2, with 8 bases lining up with TRBD2. V shed 8 bases, J shed 2 bases, and the junction held 16 bases outside the gene matches. CDR3 size: 18 residues. Germline lookup yields CDR1 ENHRY and CDR2 SYGVKD. Here the CDR3 DNA reads TGTGCCATCCCTAAGCAGGGTAGCGGGGACGTCAACACCGGGGAGCTGTTTTTT. Translation: CAIPKQGSGDVNTGELFF.

The chain links TRBV2 to TRBJ2-7; D gene uncertain. This CDR3 contains 14 residues. Trimming removed 7 bases from V and 1 base from J, with 14 bases in between. Germline assignment: CDR1 SNHLY and CDR2 FYNNEI. DNA of the CDR3: TGTGCCAGCATCCCTTACACCTGGTCCTACGAGCAGTACTTC. It translates to CASIPYTWSYEQYF.

The chain recombines TRBV19 with TRBJ1-1; D gene unclear. The CDR3 is 11 amino acids. Trimming took 5 bases from V and 4 from J, leaving 5 bases between them. The germline CDR1 and CDR2 sequences are LNHDA and SQIVND (reference sequence). The CDR3 here is CASSGSTEAFF. As DNA, the CDR3 is TGTGCCAGTAGTGGGAGCACTGAAGCTTTCTTT.

V gene TRBV6-5 combines with J gene TRBJ1-4; D is ambiguous. The ends were cut back, 0 bases at V and 7 bases at J, with 12 bases in the middle. Germline CDR1 reads MNHEY; CDR2 reads SVGAGI. The CDR3 length is 15 residues. The CDR3 DNA sequence: TGTGCCAGCAGTTACTCGAGGAGGGTTGGTGAAAAACTGTTTTTT. Its translation: CASSYSRRVGEKLFF.

In its sample, this clone ranks as medium-sized (0.01 to 0.1%). Other nucleotide sequences from this sample produce the same CDR3. The chain carries TRBV7-8 and TRBJ2-3; 7 nucleotides agree with TRBD2. Germline V gives CDR1 SGHVS, CDR2 FQNEAQ. V lost 1 base and J lost 1; bases outside the gene matches: 2. The CDR3 is 15 amino acids. The CDR3 DNA sequence: TGTGCCAGCAGCTTAGGTGGGGGGGGCACAGATACGCAGTATTTT. This gives the protein CASSLGGGGTDTQYF.

This chain connects TRBV19 to TRBJ1-2, with D possibly matching TRBD1 (6 bases). The CDR3 length is 15 residues. Trimming removed 6 bases from V and 4 bases from J, with 18 bases in between. Per the germline V gene, CDR1 is LNHDA and CDR2 is SQIVND (reference sequence). The chain's CDR3 is CASRTMVGALYGYTF. CDR3 bases: TGTGCCAGTAGGACCATGGTGGGGGCCCTCTATGGCTACACCTTC. Filled out from reference TRBV19 and TRBJ1-2, the complete variable domain reads DGGITQSPKYLFRKEGQNVTLSCEQNLNHDAMYWYRQDPGQGLRLIYYSQIVNDFQKGDIAEGYSVSREKKESFPLTVTSAQKNPTAFYLCASRTMVGALYGYTFGSGTRLTVV.

This clone has a single count. The chain carries TRBV12-5 and TRBJ2-1; perhaps TRBD2 as D (7 bases). The CDR3 is 18 amino acids. Trimming stripped 2 bases from V and 2 bases from J, with 19 bases between. Germline V gene lookup returns CDR1 LGHNT and CDR2 FRNRAP. CDR3 protein: CASGLLTRGAGAYNEQFF. The CDR3 DNA reads TGTGCTAGTGGTTTGTTAACTCGGGGGGCGGGAGCCTACAATGAGCAGTTCTTC.

This rearrangement joins TRBV7-6 to TRBJ2-1; a weak D match, TRBD2 (6 bases). Trimming left V 2 bases short and J 0 bases short, with 11 bases between. Germline loops: CDR1 SGHVS, CDR2 FNYEAQ. The CDR3 length is 16 residues. The CDR3 is CASSLSPAGSYNEQFF. The CDR3 DNA is TGTGCCAGCAGCTTAAGCCCAGCGGGCTCCTACAATGAGCAGTTCTTC. The entire variable domain, with the rest obtained from reference TRBV7-6 and TRBJ2-1, is as follows: GAGVSQSPRYKVTKRGQDVALRCDPISGHVSLYWYRQALGQGPEFLTYFNYEAQQDKSGLPNDRFSAERPEGSISTLTIQRTEQRDSAMYRCASSLSPAGSYNEQFFGPGTRLTVL.

This chain joins TRBV19 and TRBJ1-2; D is undetermined. V lost 1 base and J 4 bases, leaving 10 bases between the germline ends. The germline V gene encodes CDR1 LNHDA and CDR2 SQIVND (reference sequence). CDR3 length: 14 residues. CDR3 in DNA: TGTGCCAGTAGTATAGGAGGTTCTGTCTATGGCTACACCTTC. Translated, it gives CASSIGGSVYGYTF.

This chain links TRBV7-2 with TRBJ2-7; possible D gene TRBD2, 5 bases. CDR1 is SGHTA and CDR2 is FQGNSA in the germline V gene. V was clipped by 3 bases and J by 0 bases, with 12 bases between them. This CDR3 has 15 residues. As DNA, the CDR3 is TGTGCCAGCAGCTTTGGCGGGTCCAGCTCCTACGAGCAGTACTTC. Translating gives CASSFGGSSSYEQYF. Looking up the rest from reference TRBV7-2 and TRBJ2-7 gives the full variable domain: GAGVSQSPSNKVTEKGKDVELRCDPISGHTALYWYRQSLGQGLEFLIYFQGNSAPDKSGLPSDRFSAERTGGSVSTLTIQRTQQEDSAVYLCASSFGGSSSYEQYFGPGTRLTVT.